The text below deals with one T cell receptor beta chain. The antigen it binds to is not known. No base qualities exist here, and no much larger clone lies one base off it. The sample comes from a study of T cells in Graves' hyperthyroidism and ophthalmopathy (dated by TCRdb to between 2018 and 2020). With regard to the full study: A discovery cohort of roughly 100 patients, about 40 with Graves' ophthalmopathy and about 60 with stable Graves' hyperthyroidism, was used to find distinguishing TCR V-J signatures. The paper describes TCR Vbeta CDR3 sequencing of 140 or so peripheral blood samples, made up of fewer than 50 ophthalmopathy patients, around 78 hyperthyroidism patients and about 17 progressor patients. Following sampling, methimazole starting at 30 mg daily was given to hyperthyroidism patients, and high-dose intravenous methylprednisolone was given to ophthalmopathy patients. In addition, the study compared T-cell repertoires in thyroid tissue and in blood from 6 or 7 Graves' hyperthyroidism patients. An independent validation cohort of 18 to 20 hyperthyroidism patients and 17 patients who later progressed to ophthalmopathy tested prospective prediction of ophthalmopathy. The 85 to 100 discovery patients were divided at random into training and test sets in a 7:3 ratio.

Graves' hyperthyroidism was defined as stable when no progression to ophthalmopathy occurred over 18 months of follow-up. Hyperthyroidism patients were newly diagnosed, with disease duration under 2 months, and aged 18 to 65 years. Patients with uncontrolled infections, other autoimmune diseases, pregnancy or lactation were excluded. Diagnoses were established on the basis of clinical symptoms, serum thyroxine and TRAb, thyroid ultrasound, and orbital computed tomography. Total RNA was extracted using Trizol reagent, and RNA quality was assessed on an Agilent 2100 Bioanalyzer. Broad study findings and their caveats: In validation, the model predicted progression to ophthalmopathy a median of around 6.5 months before onset, with roughly 71% sensitivity and roughly 77% specificity. Sample size was not statistically predetermined, and investigators were not blinded to group allocation. In cross-validation, a model built on a 13 V-J signature told ophthalmopathy apart from stable hyperthyroidism with less than 90% sensitivity and roughly 81% specificity, and in testing the same model reached 80%/75%. Blood samples also contained most of the expanded thyroid clonotypes (frequency above 0.001), which suggests that blood repertoires may reflect thyroid immune responses.

TCR beta CDR3 regions were amplified from RNA transcripts. The first round of RT-PCR for the TCR CDR3 was performed with the HTBI primer set and the Qiagen OneStep RT-PCR kit. Libraries were constructed in a second round of multiplex PCR, after which size selection and purification were performed. Sequencing of the libraries was done on an Illumina HiSeq2000 using paired-end 100 bp reads. For the original study's pipeline: SOAPnuke was used to process the raw data, removing reads that contained adapters or uncalled bases, had a mean Phred below 15, or lacked an exact match to the constant primer or identifier. High-quality paired reads were merged using COPE v1.2.5, and each unique nucleotide sequence was defined as a clonotype. MiTCR v1.1 was used to align the clonotypes against IMGT TRBV, TRBD and TRBJ reference segments. The analysis was restricted to V-J combinations with a frequency above 0.0001, which together covered over 99% of the repertoires. The TCS score was defined as F50 (clonal expansion) divided by E x V (chaos), with BLOSUM62-based TCRdist calculated between CDR3 peptides within each V-J. Welch's t-statistics and random forest reduced roughly 540 V-J features to roughly 13, which were used in a naive Bayes classifier (R e1071). Thyroid-blood repertoire similarity was quantified with the Morisita-Horn index. The public reads were quality trimmed at Q25 with fastp and then assembled into clones with MiXCR by TCRdb, keeping productive beta chains. Here each entry gathers all rows of one CDR3 protein and keeps the most common genes and DNA. TCRdb assigned the V and J calls; the authors' analysis was not used. Recorded for this sample are about 98,000 distinct CDR3 sequences; roughly 39% of them occurred a single time. The ten most abundant clones make up 10% to 13% of the sample.

Trimming takes 7 bases off V and 4 bases off J; junction bases not matched to a gene: 5. The CDR3 runs 13 amino acids, cysteine and phenylalanine included. Only the CDR3 region is kept as DNA, spanning 39 bases read in frame from base 1. The germline V gene specifies MNHNS as CDR1 and SASEGT as CDR2. The sequenced material came from peripheral blood or thyroid tissue (not recorded which). This receptor was obtained from a woman in her 30s with Graves' hyperthyroidism. The chain employs TRBV6-1 and TRBJ1-2; 8 nucleotides in the junction match TRBD1. The CDR3 region reads CASTRDRLYGYTF. In nucleotides, the sequence is TGTGCCAGCACACGGGACAGGCTCTATGGCTACACCTTC.